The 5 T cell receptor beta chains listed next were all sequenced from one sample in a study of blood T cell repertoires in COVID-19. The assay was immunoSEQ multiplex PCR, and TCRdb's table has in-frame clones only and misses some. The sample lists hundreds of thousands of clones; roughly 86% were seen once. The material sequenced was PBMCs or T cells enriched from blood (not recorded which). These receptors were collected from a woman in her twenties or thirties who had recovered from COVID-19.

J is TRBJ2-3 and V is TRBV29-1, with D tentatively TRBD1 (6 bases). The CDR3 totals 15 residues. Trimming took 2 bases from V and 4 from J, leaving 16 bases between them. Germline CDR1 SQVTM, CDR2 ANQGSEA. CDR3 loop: CSVESSRGFSDTQYF. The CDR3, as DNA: TGCAGCGTTGAATCCTCCAGGGGTTTTTCAGATACGCAGTATTTT.

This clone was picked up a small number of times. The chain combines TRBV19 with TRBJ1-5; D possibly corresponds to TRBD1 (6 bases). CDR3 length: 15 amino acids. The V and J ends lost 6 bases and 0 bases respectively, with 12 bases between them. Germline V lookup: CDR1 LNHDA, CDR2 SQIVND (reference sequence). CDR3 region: CASSLNRVSNQPQHF. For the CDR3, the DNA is TGTGCCAGTAGCCTCAACAGGGTTAGCAATCAGCCCCAGCATTTT. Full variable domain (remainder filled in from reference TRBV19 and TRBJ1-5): DGGITQSPKYLFRKEGQNVTLSCEQNLNHDAMYWYRQDPGQGLRLIYYSQIVNDFQKGDIAEGYSVSREKKESFPLTVTSAQKNPTAFYLCASSLNRVSNQPQHFGDGTRLSIL.

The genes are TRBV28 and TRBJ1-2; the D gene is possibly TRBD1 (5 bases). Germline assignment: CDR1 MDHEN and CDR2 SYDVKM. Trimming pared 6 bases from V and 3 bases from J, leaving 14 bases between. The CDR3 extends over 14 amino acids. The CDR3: CASSLGGGDYGYTF. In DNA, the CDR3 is TGTGCCAGCAGCCTGGGTGGGGGGGACTATGGCTACACCTTC.

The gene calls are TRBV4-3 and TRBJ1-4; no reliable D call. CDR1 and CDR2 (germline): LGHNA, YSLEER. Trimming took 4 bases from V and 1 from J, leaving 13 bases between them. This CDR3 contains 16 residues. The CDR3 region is CASSPFGEGTNEKLFF. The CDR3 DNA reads TGCGCCAGCAGCCCCTTCGGGGAGGGAACTAATGAAAAACTGTTTTTT.

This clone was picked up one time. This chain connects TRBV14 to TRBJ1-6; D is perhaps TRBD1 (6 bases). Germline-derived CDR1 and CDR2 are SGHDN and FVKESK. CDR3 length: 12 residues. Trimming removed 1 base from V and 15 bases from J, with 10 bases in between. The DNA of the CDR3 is TGTGCCAGCAGCCAAGGCAGGGGTCGCCTCCACTTT. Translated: CASSQGRGRLHF.